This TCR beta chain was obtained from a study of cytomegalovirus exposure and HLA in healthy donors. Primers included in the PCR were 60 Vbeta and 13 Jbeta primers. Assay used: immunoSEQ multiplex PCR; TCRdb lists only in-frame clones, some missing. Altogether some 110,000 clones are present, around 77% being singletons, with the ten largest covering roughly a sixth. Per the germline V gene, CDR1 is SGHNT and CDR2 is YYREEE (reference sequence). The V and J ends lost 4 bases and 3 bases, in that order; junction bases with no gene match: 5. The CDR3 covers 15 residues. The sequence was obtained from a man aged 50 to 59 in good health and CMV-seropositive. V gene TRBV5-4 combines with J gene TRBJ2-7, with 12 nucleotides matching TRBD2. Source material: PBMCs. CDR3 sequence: CASSVTSGGSYEQYF. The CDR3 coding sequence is TGTGCCAGCAGCGTGACTAGCGGGGGAAGCTACGAGCAGTACTTC.